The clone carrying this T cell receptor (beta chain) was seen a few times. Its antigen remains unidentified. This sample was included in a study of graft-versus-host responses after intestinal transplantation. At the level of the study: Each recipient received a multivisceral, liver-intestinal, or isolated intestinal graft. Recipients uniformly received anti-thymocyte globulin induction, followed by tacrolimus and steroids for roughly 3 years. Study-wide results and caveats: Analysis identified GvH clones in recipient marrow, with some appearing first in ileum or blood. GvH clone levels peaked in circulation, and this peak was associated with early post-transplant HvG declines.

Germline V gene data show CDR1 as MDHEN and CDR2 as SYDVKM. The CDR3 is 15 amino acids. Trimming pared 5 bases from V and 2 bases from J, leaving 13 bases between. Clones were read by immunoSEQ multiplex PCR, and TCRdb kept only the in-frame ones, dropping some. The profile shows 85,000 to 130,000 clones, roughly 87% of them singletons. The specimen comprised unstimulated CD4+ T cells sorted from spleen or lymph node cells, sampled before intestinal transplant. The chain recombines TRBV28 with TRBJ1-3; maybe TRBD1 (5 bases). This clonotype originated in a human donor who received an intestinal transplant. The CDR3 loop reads CASSASGSTGNTIYF. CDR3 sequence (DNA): TGTGCCAGCAGTGCCTCAGGGTCCACTGGAAACACCATATATTTT.